This note documents a single TCR beta chain sequence. As yet, its antigen is unknown. This record comes from a study of shared clonotypes between healthy human individuals. General study points: It was observed that approximately 5% of naive CD4 clonotypes were shared across a few donors. Generally, naive subsets (rather than memory subsets) showed larger estimated richness. Clonotypes which were not shared had lower generation probabilities than clonotypes that all four donors shared.

The table came from immunoSEQ multiplex PCR; TCRdb's copy has only in-frame clones and leaves some out. Of around 340,000 clones detected, about 70% appear once; the ten largest clones hold under 11%. Germline V gene lookup returns CDR1 MNHNS and CDR2 SASEGT. This CDR3 comprises 14 residues. V was cut by 5 bases and J by 7 bases, with 18 bases left in between. This receptor was obtained from a young man in good health. The sample consisted of memory CD4+ T cells sorted from blood. The subset: CD45RA-negative fraction. V and J are TRBV6-1 and TRBJ2-7; D is unclear. Here the CDR3 DNA reads TGTGCCAGCAGTTCACTTGAGGTACCTAGGGAGCAGTACTTC. This gives the protein CASSSLEVPREQYF.